A single T cell receptor (beta chain) is shown here with its context. Its specific antigen is unknown. Base qualities are not provided; no much larger clone lies one nucleotide away. The cohort comprised more than 550 healthy bone marrow donors. At the time of sampling, all cohort members were nominally healthy, though unrecorded immune exposures were likely present. The donor was CMV seronegative and belonged to the group of more than 300 seronegative cohort members. A peripheral blood sample was collected from each donor, and TCR beta sequencing was performed on peripheral blood mononuclear cells. Genomic DNA extraction from the blood cell samples was performed with the Qiagen DNeasy Blood Extraction Kit. Library preparation was by the immunoSEQ multiplex PCR assay. For the multiplex PCR, a mixture combining 60 forward primers for TCR Vbeta segments and 13 reverse primers for TCR Jbeta segments was used. A multiplex PCR assay on genomic DNA amplified the CDR3 region of rearranged TCR beta genes. The Illumina HiSeq System was used to sequence the amplified TCR beta libraries as 87-base-pair reads. On the authors' methods: Across the 500 to 700 repertoires, a later analysis counted tens of millions of unique TCR beta chains, 9.5 million to 13 million of which were shared by at least two donors. Raw reads were error-corrected and collapsed into unique sequences with a nearest-neighbor algorithm that merged closely related sequences to remove PCR and sequencing errors. CDR3 sequences were aligned to IMGT reference sequences to assign V, D and J gene segments. Each retained sequence needed at least a six-nucleotide match to both a V gene segment and a J gene segment. A rearrangement counted as productive if the CDR3 had no stop codons and remained in frame with V and J, and every other rearrangement counted as non-productive. CDR3 was defined by IMGT convention, running from the second conserved V-encoded cysteine to the conserved J-encoded phenylalanine. Sequences without an unambiguous match to a single V gene segment were excluded from the earlier analysis of several hundred of the donors. In an earlier analysis of approximately 560 of the donors, a V segment was called functional when productive rearrangements were above 56.7%, and segregating when the standard deviation between donors exceeded 5%. To diagnose cytomegalovirus status from the catalog of TCR beta chain sequences, a statistical classification framework was built. V and J gene assignment, in a later analysis, came from comparing TCR nucleotide sequences with IMGT/GENE-DB human TR gene sequences. Using the TCRdist pipeline, a later analysis assigned CDR3 sequences along with most-parsimonious VDJ recombination scenarios. A later analysis defined each TCR beta chain by its CDR3 amino acid sequence plus V-gene family, and excluded reads lacking a unique V-gene family. A later analysis removed 592 highly shared, low-generation-probability nucleotide sequences to deal with suspected cross-contamination and a sequencing artifact. A later analysis calculated a clonal expansion index for each public chain from normalized within-repertoire ranks of inferred template counts. In a later analysis, generation probabilities were computed using a VDJ recombination model fitted to out-of-frame rearrangements, and the results were checked against IGoR. Hypergeometric tests were used in a later analysis to score TCR-TCR, TCR-HLA and TCR-CMV co-occurrence, with a repertoire-size bias correction applied to the TCR pairs. In a later analysis, false discovery rates were estimated by permuting HLA or CMV assignments 20 times. In a later analysis, co-occurring TCRs were grouped with DBSCAN, and TCRdist sequence similarity was added when clustering was performed within HLA-allele-positive subsets. For co-occurrence clustering, repertoires with fewer than 30,000 or more than 120,000 public chains were excluded, along with a handful of repertoires with anomalous nucleotide sharing. In its TCRdb copy, this immuneACCESS table keeps in-frame sequences only and misses some clones. Where compared with another copy, unresolved V genes explain less than half of these, and the others have no known cause. V and J calls and clone size are those listed in that table; D and trimming were worked out from the DNA. The sample table lists about 140,000 clones, more than 70% of them with a count of one. The ten largest clonotypes hold 2.5% to 4% of the sample.

This sample was taken from a study of cytomegalovirus exposure and HLA in healthy donors (dated by TCRdb to the late 2010s). Background for the entire study: In an earlier analysis of several hundred of the donors, about 270 Gb of sequence data and 90 million to 130 million unique TCR beta sequences from 150 million to 200 million T cells were reported. About 280 gigabases of sequencing data and 70 million to 85 million unique TCR sequences were included in an early release covering about 600 HLA-typed donors. The genetic ancestry cluster associated with self-reported Caucasian donors included 81% of the roughly 390 genotyped donors. The aim of the study was to test whether cataloging public T cell receptors could identify signatures of past pathogen exposure. Using immunosequencing, the study profiled T cell repertoires from 550 to 750 subjects and related those repertoires to cytomegalovirus serostatus. A separate validation cohort of roughly 130 different subjects was used in addition to the roughly 640-subject first cohort. The study combined high-throughput TCR immunosequencing, statistical association of individual TCRs with disease status, and machine learning to predict cytomegalovirus infection status. In a later analysis, previously published TCR beta repertoires from 600 to 850 donors were re-analyzed and high-resolution HLA genotyping was added so that TCR occurrence patterns could be studied. In the later analysis, no new phenotypic data were used to find candidate immune exposures; instead, reliance was placed on TCR beta sequences and their occurrence across donors. In an earlier analysis of roughly 600 of the donors, high-throughput TCR beta sequencing was used to judge whether each TCR beta V gene segment behaved as functional or pseudogenic. Alongside the repertoire data, information on donor age, sex, ethnicity and CMV serostatus was compiled. A later genetic analysis used genome-wide SNP genotypes for about 65% of the 666 donors, treating that subset as a discovery cohort. All discovery cohort repertoires had been generated on a single sequencing platform. Class I and class II HLA loci were covered by the typing at four-digit resolution. The number of typed donors differed by locus: roughly 629-630 for A, B, C, DRB1 and DQB1; 500 to 550 for DQA1; some 590 for DPA1; and about 450 for DPB1. Several DR-DQ haplotypes were treated as single units for association and clustering because of strong linkage in the cohort. Among 350 to 400 genotyped donors of the cohort, an average of around 240,000 unique TCR beta nucleotide sequences were sequenced per donor, around 20% of them non-productive.

General conclusions and limits of the study: A cluster of highly shared sequence variants was judged likely to be a technical artifact of the sequencing pipeline. A later analysis reported that several top co-occurrence clusters appeared linked to parvovirus B19, influenza, CMV and Epstein-Barr virus. Seventeen rarely observed V segments, including chromosome 9 orphons, were excluded from the earlier analysis of several hundred of the donors because counts were too low. A further reported finding was that TCR beta sequences accurately predicted the HLA-A and HLA-B alleles for most subjects in the first cohort. For the cohort, immune exposure information was limited to CMV serostatus. V-gene and J-gene trimming of TCR beta chains was associated with a missense DCLRE1C variant in a later genetic analysis, and the association was replicated in an independent cohort. Correlated functional status among segregating V segments might reflect linkage disequilibrium, but an unknown experimental factor could not be ruled out. The authors suggested that the approach could potentially be generalized to other disease states and immunological phenotypes. In a later genetic analysis, fewer N-insertions in productive TCRs were reported among donors in an Asian-associated ancestry cluster than the approximately 670-donor mean. The 87-base-pair reads could not distinguish some IMGT-functional V segments, including TRBV6-2 and TRBV6-3, so those segments were excluded. According to a later analysis, TCR association rates differed among HLA loci, with DRB1 alleles showing the most associated TCRs and HLA-C alleles showing the fewest. The presence/absence analyses assumed that sequencing depth was roughly uniform across donors, and that assumption may not be true. This cohort had only TCR beta chains sequenced, and the lack of alpha or paired-chain data limited which features could be detected. Because some donors lacked HLA typing at each locus, the association tests relied only on the typed subset. Across donors, most TCR sequences were observed very rarely, whereas some public TCRs were present in many individuals. A later analysis associated 15,000 or so TCR beta sequences with specific HLA alleles at a false discovery rate of 0.05. In vitro tests confirmed that a few of the cytomegalovirus-associated TCR beta chains recognize cytomegalovirus antigens. In an earlier analysis of approximately 590 of the donors, most TCR beta V segments appeared in productive rearrangements about 90% or about 30% of the time, broadly matching IMGT annotations. Most CMV-associated TCR beta chains appeared to be HLA-restricted in a later analysis, and the HLA associations seemed to be driven largely by CMV exposure. In the study, around 150 TCR beta chains were listed as associated with cytomegalovirus. When HLA alleles, especially DR and DQ, strongly co-occurred, TCR associations were difficult to assign to individual alleles. The classifier was reported to diagnose cytomegalovirus status with high specificity and sensitivity in both the original cohort and the validation cohort. Compared with equally common non-associated chains, HLA-associated TCR beta chains in a later analysis were more clonally expanded and had lower generation probabilities.

From a lookup of the germline V gene (reference sequence), CDR1 and CDR2 are SEHNR and FQNEAQ. The CDR3 covers 13 residues, taking in both the cysteine and the phenylalanine. Only the CDR3 part of the read is kept: 39 bases, read in frame from the first base. V is pruned by 8 bases and J by 5 bases, leaving 5 bases of the junction without a gene match. This sequence uses TRBV7-9 and TRBJ2-5; 10 middle bases align to TRBD1. The specimen sequenced was PBMCs. This clonotype originated in a man between 40 and 49 years old in good health and CMV-seronegative. The CDR3 amino acid sequence is: CASGTGVLETQYF. The nucleotide sequence is given as TGTGCCAGCGGGACAGGGGTTTTGGAGACCCAGTACTTC.